These 31 T cell receptor beta chains share one sample of origin, sequenced in a study of blood T cell repertoires in COVID-19. The table came from immunoSEQ multiplex PCR; TCRdb's copy has only in-frame clones and leaves some out. The sample has roughly 290,000 clones, over 75% seen once; the top ten hold about 4.3%. Sequences were obtained from PBMCs or T cells enriched from blood (not recorded which). These TCRs come from a woman aged 25-40 years who had recovered from COVID-19.

This chain uses TRBV15 with TRBJ1-3; D is perhaps TRBD1 (6 bases). This CDR3 has 16 residues. With 1 base removed from V and 0 bases from J, the gap between germline ends came to 10 bases. The germline V gene has CDR1 LNHNV and CDR2 YYDKDF (reference sequence). CDR3 DNA sequence: TGTGCCACCAGCAGAGGGACAGCCGGCTCTGGAAACACCATATATTTT. It yields the protein CATSRGTAGSGNTIYF. Complete variable domain (other parts from reference TRBV15 and TRBJ1-3): DAMVIQNPRYQVTQFGKPVTLSCSQTLNHNVMYWYQQKSSQAPKLLFHYYDKDFNNEADTPDNFQSRRPNTSFCFLDIRSPGLGDTAMYLCATSRGTAGSGNTIYFGEGSWLTVV.

The chain joins TRBV6-5 to TRBJ1-1; D is perhaps TRBD1 (5 bases). Trimming pared 6 bases from V and 1 base from J, leaving 12 bases between. CDR1 and CDR2 from the germline V gene are MNHEY and SVGAGI. The CDR3 runs to 14 residues. In DNA, the CDR3 is TGTGCCAGCAGACGGGGGGGTTCGAACACTGAAGCTTTCTTT. Amino acids: CASRRGGSNTEAFF.

V usage is TRBV10-2 and J usage is TRBJ1-6; 10 nucleotides align to TRBD1. J was trimmed by 1 base and V by 8 bases; bases with no gene match: 8. This CDR3 contains 17 residues. Looked up from germline, CDR1 is WSHSY and CDR2 is SAAADI. The CDR3 loop is CASRQGASRSYNSPLHF. CDR3 sequence (DNA): TGCGCCAGCCGACAGGGGGCTTCAAGGTCCTATAATTCACCCCTCCACTTT.

The CDR3 nucleotides are TGTGCCAGCAGCTCCGGGACAGGCGGGAATGAGCAGTTCTTC. This sequence encodes CASSSGTGGNEQFF. This chain links TRBV13 with TRBJ2-1; 8 bases map to TRBD1. J lost 7 bases, V lost 4 bases, and 6 bases had no gene match. This CDR3 is built from 14 residues. The germline gives CDR1 PRHDT, CDR2 FYEKMQ (reference sequence). Supplemented by reference TRBV13 and TRBJ2-1, the full variable domain reads AAGVIQSPRHLIKEKRETATLKCYPIPRHDTVYWYQQGPGQDPQFLISFYEKMQSDKGSIPDRFSAQQFSDYHSELNMSSLELGDSALYFCASSSGTGGNEQFFGPGTRLTVL.

The chain recombines TRBV29-1 with TRBJ2-3, with 16 bases identical to TRBD2. The CDR3 runs 18 residues. The V gene's germline CDR1 is SQVTM and CDR2 ANQGSEA. The V and J ends lost 0 bases and 1 base, in that order; junction bases with no gene match: 4. CDR3 in DNA: TGCAGCGTTGAAGAAACGGGACTAGCGGGAGGGCGCACAGATACGCAGTATTTT. This codes for CSVEETGLAGGRTDTQYF.

The chain couples TRBV7-3 to TRBJ2-2; 7 bases align to TRBD1. Germline lookup yields CDR1 SGHTA and CDR2 FQGTGA. CDR3 length equals 17 residues. Trimming at V came to 3 bases and at J to 0 bases, leaving 7 bases not matched to a gene. The CDR3: CASSFFPGQTNTGELFF. The CDR3 nucleotides are TGTGCCAGCAGCTTCTTCCCGGGACAGACGAACACCGGGGAGCTGTTTTTT.

The V and J genes are TRBV27 and TRBJ1-2; tentatively, D is TRBD1 (6 bases). CDR1 MNHEY and CDR2 SMNVEV come from the germline V gene (reference sequence). The CDR3 covers 15 residues. V was cut by 5 bases and J by 4 bases, with 17 bases left in between. Here the CDR3 reads CASSGTQGMIYGYTF. CDR3 nucleotides: TGTGCCAGCAGTGGTACACAGGGAATGATCTATGGCTACACCTTC.

The chain has TRBV7-9 and TRBJ2-2, with 8 nucleotides matching TRBD2. Germline CDR1 SEHNR, CDR2 FQNEAQ (reference sequence). After removal of 5 bases from V and 1 base from J, the junction contained 6 bases not matched to a gene. This CDR3 is 16 amino acids long. The CDR3 reads CASSLRSGGNTGELFF. CDR3 bases: TGTGCCAGCAGCCTACGGAGCGGGGGGAACACCGGGGAGCTGTTTTTT. The complete variable domain, with remaining parts taken from reference TRBV7-9 and TRBJ2-2, reads DTGVSQNPRHKITKRGQNVTFRCDPISEHNRLYWYRQTLGQGPEFLTYFQNEAQLEKSRLLSDRFSAERPKGSFSTLEIQRTEQGDSAMYLCASSLRSGGNTGELFFGEGSRLTVL.

This rearrangement joins TRBV4-2 to TRBJ1-1; D may be TRBD1 (5 bases). Trimming took off 4 bases at V and 5 bases at J, with 14 bases between the two ends. CDR1 and CDR2 from the germline V gene are LGHNA and YNFKEQ. This CDR3 spans 14 amino acids. This CDR3 is CASSPPSGGTEAFF. In DNA, the CDR3 is TGTGCCAGCAGCCCCCCCTCGGGGGGTACTGAAGCTTTCTTT.

This clone was seen a single time. This chain joins TRBV19 and TRBJ2-7, with 7 bases fitting TRBD2. V shed 7 bases, J shed 3 bases, and the junction held 12 bases outside the gene matches. Per germline, CDR1 LNHDA and CDR2 SQIVND (reference sequence). The CDR3 contains 15 residues. CDR3 protein: CASTDWREGRYEQYF. The CDR3 DNA is TGTGCCAGTACTGATTGGAGGGAGGGCCGCTACGAGCAGTACTTC.

This rearrangement joins TRBV28 to TRBJ2-7, with D unclear. Germline V CDR1 and CDR2: MDHEN, SYDVKM. V shed 6 bases and J shed 1 base, with 10 bases lying between them. The CDR3 sequence is 13 residues long. CDR3 nucleotides: TGTGCCAGCAGCCACTCCGGGTCCTACGAGCAGTACTTC. Translating gives CASSHSGSYEQYF.

V gene TRBV18 combines with J gene TRBJ2-3, with 7 bases fitting TRBD2. The CDR3 runs 16 residues. The germline gives CDR1 KGHSH, CDR2 LQKENI. Trimming took 3 bases from V and 0 from J; bases not matched to a gene: 6. The CDR3: CASSPPLAVSTDTQYF. The CDR3 DNA reads as TGTGCCAGCTCACCTCCCCTAGCGGTTAGCACAGATACGCAGTATTTT.

The rearrangement uses TRBV7-9 and TRBJ2-7, with D unresolved. The CDR3 has 14 amino acids. From germline, CDR1 is SEHNR and CDR2 FQNEAQ (reference sequence). Deletions cut 3 bases from V and 5 bases from J, with 14 bases between. This chain's CDR3 is CASSFIAELDEQYF. CDR3 DNA sequence: TGTGCCAGCAGCTTTATTGCAGAATTGGACGAGCAGTACTTC.

This clone was seen just once. This chain uses TRBV9 with TRBJ1-2; D might be TRBD1 (5 bases). CDR1 is SGDLS, CDR2 YYNGEE, per germline. Trimming took off 3 bases at V and 7 bases at J, with 13 bases between the two ends. The CDR3 spans 13 residues. The CDR3 DNA reads as TGTGCCAGCAGCGATACCTCGGGGGGTGGCTACACCTTC. Its translation is CASSDTSGGGYTF.

The V and J genes are TRBV6-5 and TRBJ2-7, with D maybe TRBD1 (6 bases). Between the trimmed V and J ends, which lost 6 bases and 0 bases, there was a span of 15 bases. CDR3 size: 15 residues. Germline loops: CDR1 MNHEY, CDR2 SVGAGI. CDR3 region: CASRNRVSSSYEQYF. The CDR3 nucleotides are TGTGCCAGCAGGAACAGGGTTTCGAGCTCCTACGAGCAGTACTTC.

The chain combines TRBV3-1 (or the pseudogene TRBV3-2) with TRBJ2-1, with D possibly being TRBD2 (5 bases). Germline V gene data show CDR1 as LGHDT and CDR2 as YNNKEL (reference sequence). V was clipped by 2 bases and J by 7 bases, with 6 bases between them. This CDR3 has 12 residues. This chain's CDR3 is CASSQSGNEQFF. The CDR3 DNA follows: TGTGCCAGCAGCCAATCGGGGAATGAGCAGTTCTTC.

This chain's CDR3 is CASRPRQVVVEAFF. DNA of the CDR3: TGTGCCAGCAGACCCAGACAGGTCGTTGTGGAAGCTTTCTTT. The chain combines TRBV27 with TRBJ1-1; D possibly corresponds to TRBD1 (6 bases). Looked up from germline, CDR1 is MNHEY and CDR2 is SMNVEV (reference sequence). Trimming pared 6 bases from V and 8 bases from J, leaving 19 bases between. The CDR3 runs to 14 residues.

This rearrangement joins TRBV28 to TRBJ2-2; 8 bases are a match to TRBD2. CDR1 is MDHEN, CDR2 SYDVKM, per germline. The V segment lost 8 bases and the J segment 6 bases; nucleotides outside the gene matches: 8. The CDR3 sequence is 14 residues long. CDR3 amino acids: CASASGQTPGELFF. The DNA for the CDR3 is TGTGCCAGCGCTAGCGGGCAGACCCCCGGGGAGCTGTTTTTT. The complete variable domain, with remaining parts taken from reference TRBV28 and TRBJ2-2, reads DVKVTQSSRYLVKRTGEKVFLECVQDMDHENMFWYRQDPGLGLRLIYFSYDVKMKEKGDIPEGYSVSREKKERFSLILESASTNQTSMYLCASASGQTPGELFFGEGSRLTVL.

In this sample, this clone turned up once. The genes are TRBV5-4 and TRBJ2-3; D is perhaps TRBD2 (5 bases). The CDR3 spans 13 residues. Trimming took off 4 bases at V and 4 bases at J, with 10 bases between the two ends. Per the germline V gene, CDR1 is SGHNT and CDR2 is YYREEE (reference sequence). CDR3 sequence: CASSRGLSDTQYF. CDR3 bases: TGTGCCAGCAGCCGCGGACTCTCAGATACGCAGTATTTT.

This chain joins TRBV19 and TRBJ2-7; possibly TRBD2 for D (6 bases). CDR3 length: 17 amino acids. Germline V lookup: CDR1 LNHDA, CDR2 SQIVND (reference sequence). Trimming took off 10 bases at V and 3 bases at J, with 28 bases between the two ends. The CDR3 DNA is TGTGCCACCGGGACTCCGCTATGGGATTCTGTGAGCTACGAGCAGTACTTC. It specifies CATGTPLWDSVSYEQYF.

The V call is TRBV28, the J call TRBJ1-1; D is ambiguous. Trimming shortened V by 4 bases and J by 10 bases, and 7 bases separated the two germline ends. The CDR3 has 10 amino acids. The germline CDR1 and CDR2 sequences are MDHEN and SYDVKM. CDR3 sequence reads: CASSSTVAFF. The CDR3 DNA follows: TGTGCCAGCAGTTCCACGGTAGCTTTCTTT.

Concerning this clone: Other DNA sequences in this sample translate to the same CDR3. The chain recombines TRBV6-5 with TRBJ1-1; 8 positions agree with TRBD1. The CDR3 sequence is 14 residues long. Germline V gene sequence: CDR1 MNHEY, CDR2 SVGAGI. Trimming took 6 bases from V and 2 from J; bases not matched to a gene: 5. The CDR3 reads CASSYDRGNTEAFF. The CDR3 DNA reads TGTGCCAGCAGCTACGACAGGGGTAACACTGAAGCTTTCTTT.

The chain is built from TRBV5-6 and TRBJ1-4, with 8 positions matching TRBD1. The CDR3 runs to 15 residues. Germline CDR1 and CDR2: SGHDT and YYEEEE. Unmatched junction bases numbered 7, after V lost 4 bases and J lost 5 bases. The CDR3 loop reads CASSVTGQENEKLFF. For the CDR3, the DNA is TGTGCCAGCAGCGTGACGGGACAGGAAAATGAAAAACTGTTTTTT.

The J gene is TRBJ2-7, the V gene TRBV6-5; 12 positions agree with TRBD2. The CDR3 length is 15 residues. Germline loops: CDR1 MNHEY, CDR2 SVGAGI. J was trimmed by 1 base and V by 6 bases; bases with no gene match: 4. The CDR3 sequence: CASRHLAGGSYEQYF. The CDR3, as DNA: TGTGCCAGCAGACACCTAGCGGGGGGGTCCTACGAGCAGTACTTC.

The V and J genes are TRBV5-5 and TRBJ1-5; perhaps TRBD1 as D (5 bases). CDR3 length equals 16 residues. V shed 4 bases and J shed 4 bases, with 18 bases lying between them. The V gene's germline CDR1 is SGHKS and CDR2 YYEKEE (reference sequence). CDR3 bases: TGTGCCAGCAGCCTCGGTGGGGGGGAGGGGAATCAGCCCCAGCATTTT. It codes for CASSLGGGEGNQPQHF. The complete variable domain, with remaining parts taken from reference TRBV5-5 and TRBJ1-5, reads DAGVTQSPTHLIKTRGQQVTLRCSPISGHKSVSWYQQVLGQGPQFIFQYYEKEERGRGNFPDRFSARQFPNYSSELNVNALLLGDSALYLCASSLGGGEGNQPQHFGDGTRLSIL.

This clone turned up a few times. The chain combines TRBV7-2 with TRBJ1-1; tentative D call: TRBD1 (6 bases). The V end was cut by 5 bases, the J end by 5 bases, with 18 bases between. Looked up from germline, CDR1 is SGHTA and CDR2 is FQGNSA. This CDR3 spans 15 amino acids. The CDR3 nucleotides are TGTGCCAGCAGCCAACAGGGCCCGGGGGGTACTGAAGCTTTCTTT. This encodes CASSQQGPGGTEAFF.

This rearrangement joins TRBV6-5 to TRBJ2-5, with 8 bases aligning to TRBD1. Losses at the gene ends were 6 bases for V and 12 bases for J; bases not matched to a gene: 15. CDR1 is MNHEY, CDR2 SVGAGI, per germline. The CDR3 consists of 14 residues. The CDR3 coding sequence is TGTGCCAGCAGCCCACAGGGGGTCGTAAAGGGGGAGTACTTC. Residues: CASSPQGVVKGEYF.

The chain carries TRBV4-1 and TRBJ2-7; 10 bases match TRBD1. Per the germline V gene, CDR1 is MGHRA and CDR2 is YSYEKL. V dropped 5 bases and J dropped 0; count of bases not matched to a gene: 10. This CDR3 has 17 amino acids. The CDR3 sequence: CASSAFFRTGGSYEQYF. CDR3 nucleotides: TGCGCCAGCAGCGCCTTTTTTAGGACAGGGGGCTCCTACGAGCAGTACTTC.

The gene calls are TRBV12-3 or TRBV12-4 and TRBJ1-5, with 8 bases that match TRBD1. This CDR3 spans 13 amino acids. Trimming at V came to 5 bases and at J to 6 bases, leaving 3 bases not matched to a gene. CDR3 sequence: CASSRTGPQPQHF. CDR3 coding DNA: TGTGCCAGCAGTCGGACAGGGCCTCAGCCCCAGCATTTT.

The chain links TRBV19 to TRBJ1-2; 10 positions agree with TRBD1. The ends lost 5 bases at V and 10 bases at J; junction bases unmatched: 7. CDR1 is LNHDA, CDR2 SQIVND, per germline (reference sequence). This CDR3 is 13 amino acids long. CDR3 sequence reads: CASSSRQGAFYTF. Written as DNA, the CDR3 is TGTGCCAGTAGTTCCCGACAGGGGGCTTTCTACACCTTC.

The chain is built from TRBV6-6 and TRBJ2-4; 7 positions agree with TRBD1. CDR3 length equals 16 residues. J gave up 3 bases and V 6 bases, and 11 bases lay outside the gene matches. Germline V CDR1 and CDR2: MNHNY, SVGAGI (reference sequence). CDR3 in amino acids: CASSMDRSRGKNIQYF. The CDR3 region has the DNA TGTGCCAGCAGCATGGACAGGTCGAGGGGCAAAAACATTCAGTACTTC.